This T cell receptor (beta chain) was sequenced in a study of naive and memory T cell subsets. The study's findings and limits: Gini index rose across naive, CM, EM and EMRA in CD4 and CD8.

Both TRBC1 and TRBC2 were covered by a beta constant-region primer of two equimolar oligonucleotides. The ligated cDNA underwent four PCR rounds using SP2 and nested alpha and beta constant-region primers. TCRdb re-analysed the UMI-ligation and nested PCR reads in MiXCR, keeping a single row per CDR3 protein. The sample has 20,000 to 25,000 distinct CDR3 sequences; 7% to 10% are singletons. The CDR3 totals 16 residues. The V end was cut by 0 bases, the J end by 0 bases, with 9 bases between. Germline V gene data show CDR1 as MNHEY and CDR2 as SVGAGI. This clonotype came up many times. Antigen: not known.

This clonotype was obtained from a human donor in good health. Sequenced material: central memory CD8+ T cells from blood. The V call is TRBV6-5, the J call TRBJ2-1; D is perhaps TRBD2 (5 bases). This chain's CDR3 is CASSYSKRSSYNEQFF. The DNA of the CDR3 is TGTGCCAGCAGTTACTCGAAGCGGAGCTCCTACAATGAGCAGTTCTTC.